The 15 T cell receptor beta chains given below trace back to one sample, sequenced in a study of T-cell reconstitution after alpha-beta-depleted transplantation in children. During its preparation, the TCRbeta library received unique molecular identifiers. TCRdb re-called the PCR reads with MiXCR, one entry per CDR3 protein. The data hold some 550,000 distinct CDR3 sequences, with approximately 22% observed a single time. This material consisted of PBMCs, mostly from graft donor cells, taken 360 days after TCRalphabeta/CD19-depleted stem cell transplant. The origin of the receptors is a boy less than two years old who had a stem cell transplant for acute myeloid leukemia, so the T cells may come from the graft donor.

The gene calls are TRBV5-5 and TRBJ2-7; 7 positions agree with TRBD1. CDR3 length: 14 amino acids. Germline CDR1 reads SGHKS; CDR2 reads YYEKEE (reference sequence). The J segment lost 4 bases and the V segment lost 2 bases, leaving 6 bases of the junction unmatched. The CDR3 spells CASSFSTGAYEQYV. The DNA of the CDR3 is TGTGCCAGCAGCTTTTCAACAGGGGCTTACGAGCAGTACGTC.

A few counts support this clonotype. In nucleotides, the CDR3 is TGTGCCAGCAGCCTCCCGATACACAGCTCCTACAATGAGCAGTTCTTC. Translating gives CASSLPIHSSYNEQFF. This chain uses TRBV7-9 with TRBJ2-1; D gene ambiguous. CDR1 is SEHNR, CDR2 FQNEAQ, per germline (reference sequence). The CDR3 consists of 16 residues. The V end lost 5 bases, the J end lost 0 bases, and 14 bases lay between the germline ends. Complete variable domain (other parts from reference TRBV7-9 and TRBJ2-1): DTGVSQNPRHKITKRGQNVTFRCDPISEHNRLYWYRQTLGQGPEFLTYFQNEAQLEKSRLLSDRFSAERPKGSFSTLEIQRTEQGDSAMYLCASSLPIHSSYNEQFFGPGTRLTVL.

This clonotype was seen at least ten times. This chain connects TRBV3-1 to TRBJ2-1, with a tentative D call TRBD2 (6 bases). Per the germline V gene, CDR1 is LGHDT and CDR2 is YNNKEL (reference sequence). Deletions cut 2 bases from V and 0 bases from J, with 23 bases between. This CDR3 has 20 residues. The CDR3 region has the DNA TGTGCCAGCAGCCAACCCGCTGGAGGGATAACCCCGAGCTCCTACAATGAGCAGTTCTTC. It yields the protein CASSQPAGGITPSSYNEQFF.

The sample holds many counts of this clonotype. The chain is built from TRBV20-1 and TRBJ1-5; weak D call: TRBD1 (5 bases). Germline values: CDR1 DFQATT, CDR2 SNEGSKA (reference sequence). Trimming took off 3 bases at V and 1 base at J, with 10 bases between the two ends. The CDR3 length is 14 residues. The CDR3 region has the DNA TGCAGTGCTAGTGGGGGAGGAAGCAATCAGCCCCAGCATTTT. Its translation is CSASGGGSNQPQHF.

This chain uses TRBV11-2 with TRBJ2-2; 8 nucleotides agree with TRBD1. The CDR3 consists of 18 residues. V dropped 3 bases and J dropped 6; count of bases not matched to a gene: 15. Germline V gene data show CDR1 as SGHAT and CDR2 as FQNNGV. CDR3 DNA: TGTGCCAGCAGCTTCACAACAAGGACAGGGCCTTGGTCCGGGGAGCTGTTTTTT. Its protein product is CASSFTTRTGPWSGELFF.

A few counts support this clonotype. The rearrangement joins TRBV6-5 to TRBJ2-1; D is ambiguous. Per germline, CDR1 MNHEY and CDR2 SVGAGI. V lost 0 bases to trimming and J lost 8 bases, with 11 bases between them. The CDR3 consists of 14 residues. CDR3 in amino acids: CASSYSSLDYEQFF. Here the CDR3 DNA reads TGTGCCAGCAGTTACTCGTCACTTGATTATGAGCAGTTCTTC.

This clonotype was counted between two and nine times. The rearrangement uses TRBV21-1 and TRBJ2-3; TRBD1 is taken as the D call from the table, unchecked against the DNA. TRBV21-1 is a known pseudogene. The CDR3 is 16 residues long. CDR3 region: CASSKRGQDSTDTQYF. The CDR3 coding sequence is TGTGCCAGCAGCAAAAGGGGACAGGACAGCACAGATACGCAGTATTTT.

This clonotype showed up just a few times. The chain has TRBV12-3 or TRBV12-4 and TRBJ1-6, with 7 bases that match TRBD1. The CDR3 covers 15 residues. V was clipped by 5 bases and J by 8 bases; unmatched bases: 9. CDR3 DNA sequence: TGTGCCAGCAGTGGACAGGCCGTTCGAGATTCACCCCTCCACTTT. It encodes CASSGQAVRDSPLHF.

This clonotype has just a few counts. The CDR3 DNA is TGTGCCAGCAGCTTGGGGGAACTAGCCAAAAACATTCAGTACTTC. Translation gives CASSLGELAKNIQYF. The chain joins TRBV7-2 to TRBJ2-4, with D perhaps given as TRBD1 or TRBD2 (5 bases each). Germline assignment: CDR1 SGHTA and CDR2 FQGNSA. The CDR3 has 15 residues. Trimming cost V 3 bases and J 0 bases, with 9 bases left between them.

The V gene is TRBV5-1, the J gene TRBJ1-2; D is perhaps TRBD1 (5 bases). V lost 4 bases, J lost 2 bases, and 15 bases lay in between. The CDR3 is 15 residues long. Looked up from germline, CDR1 is SGHRS and CDR2 is YFSETQ. CDR3 loop: CASSIAGGLNYGYTF. The CDR3 DNA follows: TGCGCCAGCAGCATAGCTGGGGGGTTGAACTATGGCTACACCTTC.

This clonotype occurred a few times. The genes are TRBV6-6 and TRBJ1-4, with D unclear. This CDR3 has 13 residues. V was pared by 10 bases and J by 7 bases, with 16 bases between. CDR1 MNHNY and CDR2 SVGAGI come from the germline V gene (reference sequence). For the CDR3, the DNA is TGTGCCACCGGACGGTCACCGGGTGAAAAACTGTTTTTT. Encoded protein: CATGRSPGEKLFF.

The CDR3 region is CASSLRQFYNEQFF. The DNA of the CDR3 is TGTGCCAGCAGTCTACGACAGTTTTACAATGAGCAGTTCTTC. This chain connects TRBV12-3 or TRBV12-4 to TRBJ2-1; the D gene is possibly TRBD1 (5 bases). Trimming removed 5 bases from V and 4 bases from J, with 12 bases in between. The CDR3 has 14 amino acids.

The chain carries TRBV12-3 or TRBV12-4 and TRBJ2-5, with 9 bases identical to TRBD1. Losses at the gene ends were 5 bases for V and 2 bases for J; bases not matched to a gene: 9. The CDR3 loop spans 16 amino acids. The CDR3 DNA reads TGTGCCAGCAGTCCCGGGACAGGGAGGGTACAAGAGACCCAGTACTTC. Residues: CASSPGTGRVQETQYF.

This clonotype was found many times. The rearrangement joins TRBV7-2 to TRBJ2-7; D uncertain. Trimming took 1 base from V and 7 from J, leaving 8 bases between them. This CDR3 has 12 amino acids. Germline V lookup: CDR1 SGHTA, CDR2 FQGNSA. CDR3 residues: CASSLVGAEQYF. CDR3 sequence (DNA): TGTGCCAGCAGCTTAGTGGGTGCGGAGCAGTACTTC.

The rearrangement links TRBV27 to TRBJ2-1; D call uncertain. CDR3 length: 15 amino acids. The germline V and J ends were trimmed by 5 bases and 1 base, with 12 bases remaining between them. Germline values: CDR1 MNHEY, CDR2 SMNVEV (reference sequence). The CDR3 coding sequence is TGTGCCAGCAGTCCCCGTTTGGGGTCCTACAATGAGCAGTTCTTC. Encoded protein: CASSPRLGSYNEQFF.